One sample yielded the 14 T cell receptor beta chains listed below, sequenced in a study of T-cell memory formation after mild COVID-19. TCRdb passed the 5' RACE reads through MiXCR, listing each CDR3 protein once. Seen here are fewer than 500,000 distinct CDR3 sequences, roughly 25% observed once, and the top ten hold under 15%. Sample: PBMCs or a T cell subset sorted from them (not recorded which). The receptors derive from an adult woman who had mild COVID-19 (a few samples of this study predate the infection). Cell type and time point are not known.

A note on this clonotype: At one of its ends the junction is not consistent with the germline gene, which may arise from a read error. This chain joins TRBV2 and TRBJ2-4; D possibly corresponds to TRBD2 (6 bases). The germline CDR1 and CDR2 sequences are SNHLY and FYNNEI. The CDR3 runs 14 residues. The CDR3, as DNA: TGTGCCAGCAGTGAAAATGGTGTTGTGGTAGCGGTTGACTTC. This encodes CASSENGVVVAVDF.

This clonotype was detected ten times or more. This rearrangement joins TRBV10-3 to TRBJ2-7; D call uncertain. Per the germline V gene, CDR1 is ENHRY and CDR2 is SYGVKD. The CDR3 spans 14 residues. V was trimmed by 2 bases and J by 0 bases, leaving 8 bases between them. The CDR3 loop is CAISEGQDSYEQYF. The CDR3 bases are TGTGCCATCAGTGAGGGGCAAGACTCCTACGAGCAGTACTTC.

The gene calls are TRBV10-3 and TRBJ2-1; 9 bases line up with TRBD1. Unmatched junction bases numbered 4, after V lost 4 bases and J lost 9 bases. This CDR3 comprises 13 residues. Per the germline V gene, CDR1 is ENHRY and CDR2 is SYGVKD. The chain's CDR3 is CAISGTGASEQFF. Here the CDR3 DNA reads TGTGCCATCAGTGGGACAGGGGCCAGTGAGCAGTTCTTC.

The chain links TRBV19 to TRBJ2-1; a weak D match, TRBD1 (6 bases). V lost 5 bases to trimming and J lost 3 bases, with 17 bases between them. This CDR3 contains 16 residues. Germline CDR1 LNHDA, CDR2 SQIVND (reference sequence). The CDR3: CASSVGLQGYYNEQFF. The CDR3 region has the DNA TGTGCCAGTAGTGTGGGCTTACAGGGCTACTACAATGAGCAGTTCTTC.

The chain employs TRBV5-1 and TRBJ2-5; D is undetermined. The germline V and J ends were trimmed by 6 bases and 5 bases, with 17 bases remaining between them. CDR3 size: 14 residues. CDR1 SGHRS and CDR2 YFSETQ come from the germline V gene. CDR3 sequence (DNA): TGCGCCAGCACCAGATCCCCAGATATGGAGACCCAGTACTTC. Its translation: CASTRSPDMETQYF.

This clonotype occurred many times. CDR3 nucleotides: TGTGCCAGCAGTGACCTAGCGGGGATGGTCGGGGAGCTGTTTTTT. It translates to CASSDLAGMVGELFF. The chain joins TRBV6-1 to TRBJ2-2, with TRBD2 matching 9 bases. Looked up from germline, CDR1 is MNHNS and CDR2 is SASEGT. J gave up 7 bases and V 3 bases, and 6 bases lay outside the gene matches. This CDR3 comprises 15 residues.

The V and J genes are TRBV5-1 and TRBJ2-3; TRBD2 is a possible D gene (6 bases). The CDR3 consists of 13 residues. With 7 bases removed from V and 4 bases from J, the gap between germline ends came to 13 bases. CDR1 is SGHRS and CDR2 is YFSETQ in the germline V gene. The CDR3: CASGTDRADTQYF. The CDR3 DNA reads TGCGCCAGCGGGACTGACAGAGCAGATACGCAGTATTTT. The variable domain in full, with the rest retrieved from reference TRBV5-1 and TRBJ2-3, is KAGVTQTPRYLIKTRGQQVTLSCSPISGHRSVSWYQQTPGQGLQFLFEYFSETQRNKGNFPGRFSGRQFSNSRSEMNVSTLELGDSALYLCASGTDRADTQYFGPGTRLTVL.

This clonotype has more than one count but fewer than ten. The chain has TRBV11-1 and TRBJ2-7, with 15 positions matching TRBD2. V gave up 5 bases and J gave up 7 bases; unmatched junction bases: 9. CDR3 length: 16 amino acids. Germline-derived CDR1 and CDR2 are SGHAT and FQDESV (reference sequence). The CDR3 DNA sequence: TGTGCCAGCAGCACCACAGGACTAGCGGGAGGGCATGAGCAGTACTTC. Its protein product is CASSTTGLAGGHEQYF.

The CDR3 region has the DNA TGTGCCAGCAGTTCCGGGACAGGGAAGTCGAACACTGAAGCTTTCTTT. Encoded protein: CASSSGTGKSNTEAFF. The rearrangement links TRBV6-2 or TRBV6-3 to TRBJ1-1; 9 bases are a match to TRBD1. With V trimmed by 4 bases and J by 1 base, 7 bases remained unmatched. CDR1 MNHEY and CDR2 SVGEGT come from the germline V gene. This CDR3 has 16 residues.

V is TRBV12-3 or TRBV12-4 and J is TRBJ2-7; 9 bases fit TRBD2. V was clipped by 6 bases and J by 3 bases; unmatched bases: 9. CDR3 size: 15 residues. Written as DNA, the CDR3 is TGTGCCAGCAGCCCGAGGCGGGAGGGCCTCTACGAGCAGTACTTC. Its protein is CASSPRREGLYEQYF.

This chain uses TRBV7-9 with TRBJ1-1; D is unclear. Germline CDR1 and CDR2: SEHNR and FQNEAQ (reference sequence). The CDR3 loop spans 13 amino acids. V was pared by 4 bases and J by 1 base, with 7 bases between. CDR3 sequence reads: CASSSIANTEAFF. The CDR3 bases are TGTGCCAGCAGCTCTATAGCGAACACTGAAGCTTTCTTT.

The CDR3 sequence is CASSSSGGLAKNIQYF. CDR3 sequence (DNA): TGTGCCAGCAGCTCGTCAGGGGGATTAGCCAAAAACATTCAGTACTTC. J is TRBJ2-4 and V is TRBV11-2, with TRBD1 identical over 7 bases. Germline lookup yields CDR1 SGHAT and CDR2 FQNNGV. This CDR3 contains 16 residues. V lost 4 bases, J lost 0 bases, and 6 bases stayed unmatched. Filled out from reference TRBV11-2 and TRBJ2-4, the complete variable domain reads EAGVAQSPRYKIIEKRQSVAFWCNPISGHATLYWYQQILGQGPKLLIQFQNNGVVDDSQLPKDRFSAERLKGVDSTLKIQPAKLEDSAVYLCASSSSGGLAKNIQYFGAGTRLSVL.

This chain links TRBV19 with TRBJ1-5; D might be TRBD1 (5 bases). The CDR3 consists of 16 residues. The ends were cut back, 5 bases at V and 4 bases at J, with 18 bases in the middle. Germline V gene data show CDR1 as LNHDA and CDR2 as SQIVND (reference sequence). This CDR3 reads CASSPGAGGGNQPQHF. The CDR3 DNA is TGTGCCAGTAGTCCCGGGGCAGGTGGGGGGAATCAGCCCCAGCATTTT.

This clonotype was picked up many times. The chain employs TRBV18 and TRBJ2-3; D gene unclear. The CDR3 has 14 amino acids. CDR1 KGHSH and CDR2 LQKENI come from the germline V gene. V lost 3 bases to trimming and J lost 1 base, with 8 bases between them. The CDR3 DNA reads as TGTGCCAGCTCACCGGCTGTTCGCACAGATACGCAGTATTTT. This codes for CASSPAVRTDTQYF.